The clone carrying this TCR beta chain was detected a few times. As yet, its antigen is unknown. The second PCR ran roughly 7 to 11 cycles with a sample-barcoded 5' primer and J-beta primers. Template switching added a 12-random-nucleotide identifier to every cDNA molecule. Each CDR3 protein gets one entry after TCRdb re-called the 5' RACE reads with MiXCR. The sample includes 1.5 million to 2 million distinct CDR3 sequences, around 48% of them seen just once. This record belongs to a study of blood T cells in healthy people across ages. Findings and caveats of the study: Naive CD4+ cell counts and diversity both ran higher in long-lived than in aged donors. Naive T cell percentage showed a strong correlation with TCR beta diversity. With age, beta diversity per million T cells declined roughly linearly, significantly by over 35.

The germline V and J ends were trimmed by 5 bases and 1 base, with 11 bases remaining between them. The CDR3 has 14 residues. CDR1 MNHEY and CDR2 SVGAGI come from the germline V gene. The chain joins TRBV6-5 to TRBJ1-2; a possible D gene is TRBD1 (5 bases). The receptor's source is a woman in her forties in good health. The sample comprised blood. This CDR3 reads CASSVGGNNYGYTF. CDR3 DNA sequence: TGTGCCAGCAGTGTGGGGGGGAATAACTATGGCTACACCTTC.